This section outlines one TCR beta chain sequence together with its context. Its cognate antigen is unknown. This specimen belongs to a study of CD8+ T cells in alopecia areata. Study-level points and caveats: Tofacitinib significantly lowered scalp clonality and expanded CD8+ clones among the top 100.

The sequencing template was cDNA reverse transcribed from extracted RNA. Assay used: immunoSEQ multiplex PCR; TCRdb lists only in-frame clones, some missing. Of about 120,000 clones listed, about 50% were seen once; the top ten hold 0.46%. Trimming left V 0 bases short and J 2 bases short, with 9 bases between. This CDR3 has 14 amino acids. Germline V gene lookup returns CDR1 SGHRS and CDR2 YFSETQ. Treatment: oral pan-JAK inhibitor, 5-10 mg twice daily. This chain connects TRBV5-1 to TRBJ2-7; D is possibly TRBD1 (5 bases). The sample here was CD4+ T cells sorted from blood, taken at week 4, from a patient treated with tofacitinib. This clonotype was sampled from a human donor with alopecia areata. Here the CDR3 DNA reads TGCGCCAGCAGCTTGGAGAGGACACCCTACGAGCAGTACTTC. Its protein product is CASSLERTPYEQYF. The complete variable domain, with remaining parts taken from reference TRBV5-1 and TRBJ2-7, reads KAGVTQTPRYLIKTRGQQVTLSCSPISGHRSVSWYQQTPGQGLQFLFEYFSETQRNKGNFPGRFSGRQFSNSRSEMNVSTLELGDSALYLCASSLERTPYEQYFGPGTRLTVT.